The clone carrying this T cell receptor beta chain has ten or more counts. The data are from a study of T-cell reconstitution after alpha-beta-depleted transplantation in children. Researchers prepared the TCRbeta library using unique molecular identifiers, the study reports. A single record per CDR3 protein comes from TCRdb applying MiXCR to the PCR reads. This sample carries 500,000 or so distinct CDR3 sequences, approximately 30% of them seen once, and the ten largest clones take less than 2.5%. The TCR sequence derives from a human donor who donated a stem cell graft to a child with aplastic anemia. The material sequenced was PBMCs from the stem cell graft donor, taken from the stem cell graft.

The CDR3 DNA reads as TGCAGTGCTATATGGACAGAGAATCAGCCCCAGCATTTT. This translates into CSAIWTENQPQHF. This rearrangement joins TRBV20-1 to TRBJ1-5, with D perhaps matching TRBD1 (6 bases). The length of the CDR3 is 13 residues. V lost 4 bases and J 4 bases, leaving 11 bases between the germline ends. Germline-derived CDR1 and CDR2 are DFQATT and SNEGSKA (reference sequence).